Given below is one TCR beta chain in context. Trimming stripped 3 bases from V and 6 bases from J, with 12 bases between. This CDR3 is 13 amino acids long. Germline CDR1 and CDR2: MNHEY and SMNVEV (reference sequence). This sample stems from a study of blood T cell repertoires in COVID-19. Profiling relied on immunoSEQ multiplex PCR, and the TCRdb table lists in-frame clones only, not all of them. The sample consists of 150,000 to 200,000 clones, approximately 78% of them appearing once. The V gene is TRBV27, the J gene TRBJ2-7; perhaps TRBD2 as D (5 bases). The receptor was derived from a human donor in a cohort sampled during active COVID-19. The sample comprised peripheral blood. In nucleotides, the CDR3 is TGTGCCAGCAGTTTGCCAGAGGGTCGCGAGCAGTACTTC. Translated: CASSLPEGREQYF.